This TCR beta chain was sequenced in a study of Tregs in tolerant kidney transplant recipients. On this clone itself: Antigen specificity is unknown.

The assay was immunoSEQ multiplex PCR, and TCRdb's table has in-frame clones only and misses some. The sample has some 70,000 clones; roughly 89% are singletons. The CDR3 has 18 residues. Trimming stripped 0 bases from V and 0 bases from J, with 17 bases between. Germline V gene sequence: CDR1 LGHNA, CDR2 YSLEER. Thawed PBMCs were FACS-sorted into unstimulated CD4+CD25+CD127- regulatory T cells, CD4+CD25- non-regulatory cells, CD4 and CD8 cells. Study-wide results and limits: Few patients were studied, so findings need validation in larger groups.

V is TRBV4-3 and J is TRBJ1-1, with D tentatively TRBD1 (6 bases). The sequence was obtained from a human donor in good health. Material: CD4+ T cells from blood. The CDR3: CASSQDRGTLVVNTEAFF. The CDR3 DNA sequence: TGCGCCAGCAGCCAAGATAGGGGGACCCTCGTGGTGAACACTGAAGCTTTCTTT.